These T cell receptor beta chains were read from a single sample in a study of cytomegalovirus exposure and HLA in healthy donors. The protocol was immunoSEQ multiplex PCR, while the TCRdb copy is restricted to in-frame clones and leaves out a portion. The table shows around 100,000 clones, with about 80% occurring only once. The material sequenced was PBMCs. These TCRs come from a female donor in good health and CMV-seropositive. Each CDR3 is given with its conserved first and last residue. Each record gives: D gene, V gene, J gene, CDR3 protein. D genes are given only for firm matches.

d_gene: NA; v_gene: TRBV5-5; j_gene: TRBJ2-1; CDR3aa: CASSWGTSDYNEQFF
d_gene: NA; v_gene: TRBV7-9; j_gene: TRBJ1-2; CDR3aa: CASRAGTDYGYTF
d_gene: TRBD1; v_gene: TRBV2; j_gene: TRBJ1-1; CDR3aa: CASSEHRETGGDTEAFF
d_gene: TRBD2; v_gene: TRBV6-6; j_gene: TRBJ2-5; CDR3aa: CASSTQPGGEQYF
d_gene: NA; v_gene: TRBV18; j_gene: TRBJ2-3; CDR3aa: CASSQGLSADTQYF
d_gene: TRBD2; v_gene: TRBV13; j_gene: TRBJ2-7; CDR3aa: CASSPSGGPYEQYF
d_gene: NA; v_gene: TRBV18; j_gene: TRBJ2-4; CDR3aa: CASSPPGEALLAKNIQYF
d_gene: TRBD1; v_gene: TRBV6-1; j_gene: TRBJ1-2; CDR3aa: CASSDRAGGSYGYTF
d_gene: TRBD1; v_gene: TRBV7-9; j_gene: TRBJ2-5; CDR3aa: CSSSRRTGTTVGQETQYF
d_gene: TRBD1; v_gene: TRBV7-2; j_gene: TRBJ2-7; CDR3aa: CASSTSPLGQGTEQYF
d_gene: TRBD2; v_gene: TRBV7-6; j_gene: TRBJ2-1; CDR3aa: CASSSMRAGGPNEQFF
d_gene: NA; v_gene: TRBV18; j_gene: TRBJ1-1; CDR3aa: CASSFRTPTSNTEAFF
d_gene: TRBD1; v_gene: TRBV11-2; j_gene: TRBJ1-2; CDR3aa: CASSPDRGRGYAF
d_gene: TRBD2; v_gene: TRBV9; j_gene: TRBJ2-5; CDR3aa: CASSPRQGLAGETQYF
d_gene: TRBD1; v_gene: TRBV6-5; j_gene: TRBJ1-1; CDR3aa: CASSLRGQGVTEAFF
d_gene: NA; v_gene: TRBV7-9; j_gene: TRBJ1-2; CDR3aa: CASSLNGANYGYTF
d_gene: NA; v_gene: TRBV7-9; j_gene: TRBJ2-7; CDR3aa: CASSPVGDGRRDEQYF
d_gene: NA; v_gene: TRBV27; j_gene: TRBJ2-7; CDR3aa: CASSSDLTSSYEQYF
d_gene: NA; v_gene: TRBV6-5; j_gene: TRBJ2-2; CDR3aa: CASSYSISTHTGELFF